This TCR beta chain was captured in a study of cytomegalovirus exposure and HLA in healthy donors. Study-level results: A later analysis linked a missense DCLRE1C variant to TCR beta V- and J-gene trimming. Researchers catalogued about 150 TCR beta chains as cytomegalovirus-associated.

In the PCR, 60 Vbeta and 13 Jbeta primers were used. Assay used: immunoSEQ multiplex PCR; TCRdb lists only in-frame clones, some missing. The data contain around 150,000 clones, 65% to 80% of them seen just once; the ten biggest clones take up 2.5% to 3.5%. Comment on this clone: The antigen remains unidentified.

V lost 5 bases to trimming and J lost 9 bases, with 8 bases between them. The length of the CDR3 is 11 residues. The germline V gene has CDR1 SGHAT and CDR2 FQDESV (reference sequence). Sequencing was carried out using PBMCs. The chain joins TRBV11-1 to TRBJ2-1; D not certain. The source is a woman aged 45-65 years in good health and CMV-seropositive. The CDR3: CASSGTGEQFF. In DNA form, the CDR3 reads TGTGCCAGCAGCGGTACGGGTGAGCAGTTCTTC.